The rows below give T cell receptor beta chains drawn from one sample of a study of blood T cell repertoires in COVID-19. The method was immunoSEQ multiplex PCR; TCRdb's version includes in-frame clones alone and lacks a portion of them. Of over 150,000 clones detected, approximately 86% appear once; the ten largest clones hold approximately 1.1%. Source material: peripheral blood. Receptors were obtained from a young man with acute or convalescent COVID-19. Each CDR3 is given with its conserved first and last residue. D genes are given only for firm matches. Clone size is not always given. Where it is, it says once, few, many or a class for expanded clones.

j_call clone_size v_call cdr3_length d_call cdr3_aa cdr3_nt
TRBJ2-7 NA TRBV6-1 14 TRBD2 CASSEGGGSYEQYF TGTGCCAGCAGTGAAGGGGGGGGCTCCTACGAGCAGTACTTC
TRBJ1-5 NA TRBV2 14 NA CASSEQGGNQPQHF TGTGCCAGCTCAGAACAGGGAGGCAATCAGCCCCAGCATTTT
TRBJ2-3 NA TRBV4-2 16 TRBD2 CASSQEGGLIADTQYF TGTGCCAGCAGCCAAGAGGGGGGACTAATCGCAGATACGCAGTATTTT
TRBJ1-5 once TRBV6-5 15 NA CASKATGFSNQPQHF TGTGCCAGCAAGGCGACGGGGTTCAGCAATCAGCCCCAGCATTTT
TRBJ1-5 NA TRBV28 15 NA CASSYPGESHQPQHF TGTGCCAGCAGTTACCCGGGGGAATCCCATCAGCCCCAGCATTTT
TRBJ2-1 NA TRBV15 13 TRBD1 CATRTGIDNEQFF TGTGCCACCCGGACAGGGATAGACAATGAGCAGTTCTTC
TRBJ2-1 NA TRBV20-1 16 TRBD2 CSASVPRGGSYNEQFF TGCAGTGCGAGTGTTCCCCGGGGGGGGTCCTACAATGAGCAGTTCTTC
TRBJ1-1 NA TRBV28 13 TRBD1 CASRLTGRTEAFF TGTGCCAGCAGGCTGACAGGGAGGACTGAAGCTTTCTTT
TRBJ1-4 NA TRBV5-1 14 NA CASSPPGGREKLFF TGCGCCAGCAGCCCTCCGGGCGGGCGGGAAAAACTGTTTTTT
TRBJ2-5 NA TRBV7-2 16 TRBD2 CASSLGALAGGPSQYF TGTGCCAGCAGCTTAGGAGCCCTAGCGGGGGGGCCGTCCCAGTACTTC
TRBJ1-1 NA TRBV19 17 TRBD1 CASSRLYRQGADTEAFF TGTGCCAGTAGTCGCTTATACCGACAGGGGGCAGACACTGAAGCTTTCTTT
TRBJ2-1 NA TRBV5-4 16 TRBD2 CASSPLPSGRDNEQFF TGTGCCAGCAGCCCCCTACCCAGCGGGAGAGACAATGAGCAGTTCTTC
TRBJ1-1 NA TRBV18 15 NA CASSPPSRGGTEAFF TGTGCCAGCTCACCACCGAGCAGGGGCGGCACTGAAGCTTTCTTT
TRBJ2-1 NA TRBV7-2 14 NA CASRGGQPNNEQFF TGTGCCAGCAGGGGGGGGCAACCCAACAATGAGCAGTTCTTC
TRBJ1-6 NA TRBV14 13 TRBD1 CASSNRGFSPLHF TGTGCCAGCAGTAACAGGGGGTTTTCACCCCTCCACTTT
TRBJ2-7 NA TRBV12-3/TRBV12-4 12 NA CASRKRLYEQYF TGTGCCAGCAGAAAAAGACTCTACGAGCAGTACTTC